This T cell receptor beta chain is from a study of T cell responses to AZD1222 COVID-19 vaccine. The CDR3 has 16 amino acids. The germline V and J ends were trimmed by 0 bases and 5 bases, with 16 bases remaining between them. Germline CDR1 and CDR2: LGHNA and YSLEER. TCRdb's table, derived via immunoSEQ multiplex PCR, lists solely in-frame clones and lacks some. The table includes about 130,000 clones, 93% detected once. This rearrangement joins TRBV4-3 to TRBJ1-2, with a weak D call TRBD1 (6 bases). The sequence came from an adult in good health. Specimen: peripheral blood, collected on day 0 of AZD1222 vaccination. Written as DNA, the CDR3 is TGCGCCAGCAGCCAAGATTGGGGGCAGTCGGGTTATGGCTACACCTTC. As protein: CASSQDWGQSGYGYTF.